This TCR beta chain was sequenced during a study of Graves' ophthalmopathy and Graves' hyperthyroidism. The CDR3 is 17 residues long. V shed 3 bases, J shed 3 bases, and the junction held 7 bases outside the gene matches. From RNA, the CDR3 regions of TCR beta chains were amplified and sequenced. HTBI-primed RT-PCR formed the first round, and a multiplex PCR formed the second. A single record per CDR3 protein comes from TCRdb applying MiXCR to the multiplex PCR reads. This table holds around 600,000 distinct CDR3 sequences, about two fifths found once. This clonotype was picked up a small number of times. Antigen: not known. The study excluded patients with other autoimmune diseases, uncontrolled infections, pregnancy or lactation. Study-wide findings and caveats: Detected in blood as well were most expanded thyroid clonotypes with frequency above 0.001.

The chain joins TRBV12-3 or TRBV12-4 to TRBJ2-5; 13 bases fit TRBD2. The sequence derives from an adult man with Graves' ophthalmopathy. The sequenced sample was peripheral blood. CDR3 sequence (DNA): TGTGCCAGCAGTTTTACGGGACTAGCGGGGTCAAAAGAGACCCAGTACTTC. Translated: CASSFTGLAGSKETQYF.